The TCR beta chain under discussion was sequenced for a study of control samples from healthy donors and cancer patients. The repertoire was sequenced with immunoSEQ multiplex PCR; TCRdb's copy has only in-frame clones and lacks some. The top ten hold around 6.4% of the sample, which has 400,000 to 450,000 clones, around 90% seen once. This CDR3 is 13 amino acids long. Trimming removed 7 bases from V and 4 bases from J, with 13 bases in between. The germline V gene has CDR1 WSHSY and CDR2 SAAADI. The TCR comes from a man in his forties with head and neck cancer. The sample comprised PBMCs. The chain couples TRBV10-2 to TRBJ1-2, with D uncertain. The CDR3 bases are TGCGCCAGCAATAACGGGCCGGGCTATGGCTACACCTTC. It is translated as CASNNGPGYGYTF.